A single sample gave rise to the 26 T cell receptor beta chains below, sequenced in a study of T cell clonotyping in hematopoietic cell transplantation (dated by TCRdb to about 2021). What the time point label conveys for this sample: recipient sample about 28 days before transplant, after cytoreduction. The library was prepared using the immunoSEQ multiplex PCR assay. The table comes from immuneACCESS by way of TCRdb, which keeps in-frame sequences with V and J called. Part of the clones is missing from these tables; in studies checked, under half for an unresolved V gene and the rest for unknown reasons. In all, the sample holds roughly 45,000 clones, and 65% to 90% of those were seen once. The leading ten clones occupy under 7% of the sample. Source: peripheral blood mononuclear cells, taken before stem cell transplant. All receptors derive from a man in his 60s with biphenotypic leukemia. Some clones in this sample may be carry-over from other donors' samples.

Regarding this clone: An end of the junction does not agree with germline; a read error may underlie this. The chain recombines TRBV4-1 with TRBJ1-1; TRBD1 agrees at 7 bases. The CDR3 spans 11 residues. Germline CDR1 and CDR2: MGHRA and YSYEKL. The CDR3 reads CASRRDRAWMW. Here the CDR3 DNA reads TGCGCCAGCAGACGAGACAGGGCCTGGATGTGG.

The chain joins TRBV6-5 to TRBJ2-1, with 13 bases lining up with TRBD2. This CDR3 is 11 amino acids long. Germline V gene lookup returns CDR1 MNHEY and CDR2 SVGAGI. V was clipped by 5 bases and J by 15 bases; unmatched bases: 1. This chain's CDR3 is CASSGTSGAFF. CDR3 coding DNA: TGTGCCAGCAGTGGGACTAGCGGGGCGTTCTTC.

The chain uses TRBV11-3 and TRBJ2-7, with 7 nucleotides matching TRBD1. CDR1 and CDR2 from the germline V gene are SGHNT and YENEEA. V dropped 4 bases and J dropped 2; count of bases not matched to a gene: 11. CDR3 size: 16 residues. Here the CDR3 reads CASSWDRQALTYEQYF. The CDR3 region has the DNA TGTGCCAGCAGCTGGGACAGACAGGCCCTCACCTACGAGCAGTACTTC.

The rearrangement uses TRBV6-6 and TRBJ1-1; D is unresolved. Trimming took 3 bases from V and 1 from J, leaving 12 bases between them. Germline loops: CDR1 MNHNY, CDR2 SVGAGI (reference sequence). The CDR3 consists of 15 residues. CDR3 in amino acids: CASSYHDDPNTEAFF. For the CDR3, the DNA is TGTGCCAGCAGTTATCATGACGACCCGAACACTGAAGCTTTCTTT.

The chain joins TRBV7-2 to TRBJ1-5, with TRBD1 matching 8 bases. The CDR3 totals 14 residues. CDR1 is SGHTA, CDR2 FQGNSA, per germline. V was pared by 3 bases and J by 2 bases, with 0 bases of the junction left unmatched. CDR3 region: CASSLTGGNQPQHF. Written as DNA, the CDR3 is TGTGCCAGCAGCTTGACAGGGGGCAATCAGCCCCAGCATTTT.

As regards this clone: The sample carries other DNA sequences with the same CDR3. The V and J genes are TRBV7-2 and TRBJ2-7, with 8 nucleotides matching TRBD2. V was pared by 5 bases and J by 0 bases, with 3 bases of the junction left unmatched. The length of the CDR3 is 14 residues. Per germline, CDR1 SGHTA and CDR2 FQGNSA. In DNA, the CDR3 is TGTGCCAGCAGCGCCGGGACTAGCTCCTACGAGCAGTACTTC. Encoded protein: CASSAGTSSYEQYF.

The chain combines TRBV5-6 with TRBJ2-5; tentative D call: TRBD2 (6 bases). The CDR3 extends over 12 amino acids. V was clipped by 3 bases and J by 8 bases, with 11 bases between them. The V gene's germline CDR1 is SGHDT and CDR2 YYEEEE. The DNA of the CDR3 is TGTGCCAGCAGCTACGGAGGGAGAACCCAGTACTTC. Translation gives CASSYGGRTQYF. The variable domain in full, completed from reference TRBV5-6 and TRBJ2-5, reads DAGVTQSPTHLIKTRGQQVTLRCSPKSGHDTVSWYQQALGQGPQFIFQYYEEEERQRGNFPDRFSGHQFPNYSSELNVNALLLGDSALYLCASSYGGRTQYFGPGTRLLVL.

This chain connects TRBV5-1 to TRBJ1-1; unclear D gene. V gave up 4 bases and J gave up 4 bases, with 14 bases separating them. Germline V gives CDR1 SGHRS, CDR2 YFSETQ. The CDR3 length is 14 residues. As DNA, the CDR3 is TGCGCCAGCAGCCCGCTGACCCTGGGCACTGAAGCTTTCTTT. Amino acid sequence: CASSPLTLGTEAFF.

This rearrangement joins TRBV4-2 to TRBJ1-5; 8 nucleotides line up with TRBD1. The germline gives CDR1 LGHNA, CDR2 YNFKEQ. Trimming removed 0 bases from V and 6 bases from J; junction bases left unmatched: 1. This CDR3 has 14 residues. This chain's CDR3 is CASSQEDRVQPQHF. The DNA for the CDR3 is TGTGCCAGCAGCCAAGAGGACAGGGTTCAGCCCCAGCATTTT.

J is TRBJ1-5 and V is TRBV7-9, with D maybe TRBD1 (5 bases). The germline V and J ends were trimmed by 1 base and 6 bases, with 10 bases remaining between them. CDR3 length equals 14 residues. Germline V gives CDR1 SEHNR, CDR2 FQNEAQ (reference sequence). CDR3 sequence: CASSLGGAGQPQHF. For the CDR3, the DNA is TGTGCCAGCAGCTTAGGTGGGGCCGGTCAGCCCCAGCATTTT.

The chain combines TRBV7-2 with TRBJ1-3; D gene ambiguous. Trimming stripped 2 bases from V and 0 bases from J, with 8 bases between. The V gene's germline CDR1 is SGHTA and CDR2 FQGNSA. This CDR3 has 15 amino acids. The CDR3 is CASSLLLNSGNTIYF. DNA for the CDR3: TGTGCCAGCAGCTTACTATTGAACTCTGGAAACACCATATATTTT.

This chain connects TRBV4-2 to TRBJ2-2; no reliable D call. Germline CDR1 reads LGHNA; CDR2 reads YNFKEQ. The CDR3 is 16 amino acids. Trimming pared 0 bases from V and 2 bases from J, leaving 10 bases between. CDR3 in DNA: TGTGCCAGCAGCCAAGATAGGGCAGCAAACACCGGGGAGCTGTTTTTT. Translating it yields CASSQDRAANTGELFF.

The J gene is TRBJ1-4, the V gene TRBV14; TRBD1 is a possible D gene (6 bases). V gave up 0 bases and J gave up 8 bases, with 16 bases separating them. Germline V gene sequence: CDR1 SGHDN, CDR2 FVKESK. The CDR3 is 16 residues long. CDR3 nucleotides: TGTGCCAGCAGCCAAGATGCAAGGGGGGGGGAAGAAAAACTGTTTTTT. The encoded protein is CASSQDARGGEEKLFF.

V and J are TRBV5-5 and TRBJ2-7; TRBD1 matches at 7 bases. The germline gives CDR1 SGHKS, CDR2 YYEKEE (reference sequence). The V and J ends lost 4 bases and 5 bases, in that order; junction bases with no gene match: 9. CDR3 length: 14 amino acids. The CDR3 loop is CASSPGDSRDEQYF. The CDR3 nucleotides are TGTGCCAGCAGCCCCGGGGACAGCAGGGACGAGCAGTACTTC.

The rearrangement uses TRBV11-3 and TRBJ2-5; a possible D gene is TRBD2 (6 bases). The germline gives CDR1 SGHNT, CDR2 YENEEA. Between the trimmed V and J ends, which lost 4 bases and 5 bases, there was a span of 11 bases. The CDR3 consists of 13 residues. The CDR3 reads CASSSDRGETQYF. CDR3 coding DNA: TGTGCCAGCAGCTCCGATCGGGGGGAGACCCAGTACTTC.

In nucleotides, the CDR3 is TGTGCCAGCAGTTCACGGATAGCGGGAGGCTCCAGCTACGAGCAGTACTTC. This encodes CASSSRIAGGSSYEQYF. The chain carries TRBV27 and TRBJ2-7; 10 positions match TRBD2. V shed 4 bases and J 3 bases; nucleotides not matched to a gene: 12. Germline CDR1 MNHEY, CDR2 SMNVEV (reference sequence). The CDR3 is 17 residues long.

This chain uses TRBV5-1 with TRBJ1-1; D perhaps matches TRBD1 (6 bases). This CDR3 is 13 amino acids long. V gave up 0 bases and J gave up 7 bases, with 10 bases separating them. In germline, CDR1 is SGHRS, CDR2 YFSETQ. CDR3 sequence (DNA): TGCGCCAGCAGCTTGGAGGGGGTTGATGAAGCTTTCTTT. This sequence encodes CASSLEGVDEAFF.

The CDR3 DNA is TGTGCCAGCAGCAGGACTTATGGAAACACCATATATTTT. It yields the protein CASSRTYGNTIYF. The chain uses TRBV5-6 and TRBJ1-3; D is uncertain. Germline CDR1 SGHDT, CDR2 YYEEEE. The CDR3 extends over 13 amino acids. Between the trimmed V and J ends, which lost 4 bases and 3 bases, there was a span of 8 bases.

CDR3 amino acids: CASSLDGGNEQFF. The CDR3, as DNA: TGTGCCAGCAGCTTAGACGGGGGCAATGAGCAGTTCTTC. The genes are TRBV7-3 and TRBJ2-1; possible D gene TRBD2, 6 bases. Trimming shortened V by 2 bases and J by 6 bases, and 8 bases separated the two germline ends. The CDR3 length is 13 residues. Germline values: CDR1 SGHTA, CDR2 FQGTGA.

This clone was found a few times. The chain is built from TRBV18 and TRBJ2-7; no reliable D call. Germline CDR1 and CDR2: KGHSH and LQKENI. The length of the CDR3 is 13 residues. The V and J ends lost 2 bases and 3 bases respectively, with 8 bases between them. The CDR3 coding sequence is TGTGCCAGCTCACCAAGGACGGACTACGAGCAGTACTTC. It codes for CASSPRTDYEQYF.

V gene TRBV30 combines with J gene TRBJ2-7, with D maybe TRBD1 (6 bases). V lost 3 bases to trimming and J lost 3 bases, with 12 bases between them. The CDR3 is 13 amino acids. Germline CDR1 is GTSNPN and CDR2 is SVGIG (reference sequence). Here the CDR3 reads CAWSADSNYEQYF. CDR3 in DNA: TGTGCCTGGAGCGCGGACAGTAACTACGAGCAGTACTTC.

The chain couples TRBV13 to TRBJ2-1; D may be TRBD1 or TRBD2 (5 bases each). V shed 5 bases and J shed 13 bases, with 15 bases lying between them. CDR3 length equals 12 residues. Germline CDR1 reads PRHDT; CDR2 reads FYEKMQ (reference sequence). The CDR3 loop is CASSQLLGTQFF. CDR3 nucleotides: TGTGCCAGCAGCCAGCTATTGGGGACCCAGTTCTTC.

The gene calls are TRBV9 and TRBJ1-5; D call uncertain. CDR3 length: 13 residues. Germline V gene data show CDR1 as SGDLS and CDR2 as YYNGEE. V lost 3 bases and J lost 6, with 10 bases in between. DNA for the CDR3: TGTGCCAGCAGCGGCGGACCGGGTCAGCCCCAGCATTTT. Protein sequence: CASSGGPGQPQHF.

This clone has a single count. The DNA for the CDR3 is TGTGCCAGCAGTGGGGGACGCCCGGAGACCCAGTACTTC. The encoded protein is CASSGGRPETQYF. This chain joins TRBV2 and TRBJ2-5; tentatively, D is TRBD1 or TRBD2 (5 bases each). V was clipped by 4 bases and J by 5 bases, with 11 bases between them. The germline gives CDR1 SNHLY, CDR2 FYNNEI. The CDR3 is made up of 13 amino acids. The full variable domain, rest sourced from reference TRBV2 and TRBJ2-5, is EPEVTQTPSHQVTQMGQEVILRCVPISNHLYFYWYRQILGQKVEFLVSFYNNEISEKSEIFDDQFSVERPDGSNFTLKIRSTKLEDSAMYFCASSGGRPETQYFGPGTRLLVL.

The rearrangement uses TRBV11-2 and TRBJ2-5; 10 bases agree with TRBD2. V was pared by 3 bases and J by 2 bases, with 9 bases of the junction left unmatched. The CDR3 spans 17 residues. Germline CDR1 reads SGHAT; CDR2 reads FQNNGV. CDR3 DNA sequence: TGTGCCAGCAGCTTGGGGGTGCTAGCGGGGGATCAAGAGACCCAGTACTTC. This encodes CASSLGVLAGDQETQYF.

V is TRBV7-6 and J is TRBJ2-1; perhaps TRBD2 as D (6 bases). V was clipped by 0 bases and J by 12 bases, with 9 bases between them. Germline loops: CDR1 SGHVS, CDR2 FNYEAQ. CDR3 size: 12 residues. Written as DNA, the CDR3 is TGTGCCAGCAGCTTAGCCGGCGGGATGCAGTTCTTC. Translated, it gives CASSLAGGMQFF.